The rows below give T cell receptor beta chains drawn from one sample of a study of T cell changes during pregnancy in multiple sclerosis. Profiling relied on immunoSEQ multiplex PCR, and the TCRdb table lists in-frame clones only, not all of them. The sample lists some 75,000 clones, 90% to 95% occurring once. This material consisted of peripheral blood, taken in the second trimester of pregnancy. The receptors here all came from a female donor with multiple sclerosis, enrolled in a pregnancy study. Both conserved end residues are part of each CDR3. The D gene is left open where the match is weak. The listing skips clone size in some rows; elsewhere it reads once, few, many or a size class.

j_gene | abundance | v_gene | d_gene | CDR3aa | CDR3nt
TRBJ1-2 | - | TRBV27 | - | CASSLTGLGGYTF | TGTGCCAGCAGTTTAACAGGGTTGGGTGGCTACACCTTC
TRBJ2-6 | - | TRBV27 | - | CASSIYGNSGANVLTF | TGTGCCAGCAGTATATACGGTAACTCTGGGGCCAACGTCCTGACTTTC
TRBJ2-2 | - | TRBV4-1 | - | CASSQLRASGELFF | TGCGCCAGCAGCCAACTCAGGGCTTCTGGGGAGCTGTTTTTT
TRBJ2-7 | - | TRBV12-5 | - | CASGLDDSYEQYF | TGTGCTAGTGGTTTGGATGACAGCTACGAGCAGTACTTC
TRBJ2-3 | - | TRBV6-1 | TRBD2 | CASGGVLADTQYF | TGTGCCAGCGGGGGGGTTTTGGCAGATACGCAGTATTTT
TRBJ2-7 | - | TRBV7-3 | TRBD1 | CASSRQGAGEQYF | TGTGCCAGCAGCAGACAGGGGGCGGGAGAGCAGTACTTC
TRBJ1-5 | - | TRBV7-8 | TRBD1 | CASSLEGASNQPQHF | TGTGCCAGCAGCTTAGAGGGGGCTAGCAATCAGCCCCAGCATTTT
TRBJ1-1 | - | TRBV6-5 | - | CASSPGGREYTEAFF | TGTGCCAGCAGTCCAGGAGGGAGGGAATACACTGAAGCTTTCTTT
TRBJ1-5 | - | TRBV7-9 | - | CASSSQGFGNQPQHF | TGTGCCAGCAGCTCACAGGGTTTTGGCAATCAGCCCCAGCATTTT
TRBJ2-7 | - | TRBV6-6 | TRBD1 | CASRPGTGAIYEQYF | TGTGCCAGCAGGCCTGGGACAGGGGCTATCTACGAGCAGTACTTC
TRBJ1-2 | - | TRBV6-4 | TRBD1 | CASSETGDAYGYTF | TGTGCCAGCAGTGAAACAGGGGATGCCTATGGCTACACCTTC
TRBJ2-1 | - | TRBV14 | - | CASSQTYNEQFF | TGTGCCAGCAGCCAAACATACAATGAGCAGTTCTTC
TRBJ2-1 | - | TRBV5-1 | TRBD1 | CASSLGDRGSYNEQFF | TGCGCCAGCAGCTTGGGGGACAGGGGCTCCTACAATGAGCAGTTCTTC
TRBJ1-2 | - | TRBV4-1 | TRBD1 | CASSQEGTGVYGYTF | TGCGCCAGCAGCCAAGAAGGGACAGGGGTCTATGGCTACACCTTC
TRBJ2-1 | - | TRBV13 | - | CASSLLAVDEQFF | TGTGCCAGCAGCTTACTAGCTGTCGATGAGCAGTTCTTC
TRBJ2-1 | - | TRBV18 | - | CASSPSGGWGYNEQFF | TGTGCCAGCTCACCATCAGGAGGGTGGGGCTACAATGAGCAGTTCTTC
TRBJ2-2 | - | TRBV27 | - | CASSSRDWTRELFF | TGTGCCAGCAGTTCACGGGACTGGACCAGGGAGCTGTTTTTT
TRBJ2-7 | - | TRBV27 | TRBD2 | CASSFGLTSGRDGEQYF | TGTGCCAGCAGTTTTGGTTTGACTAGCGGGAGGGACGGGGAGCAGTACTTC
TRBJ2-7 | - | TRBV5-6 | TRBD1 | CASSLVSGGNYEQYF | TGTGCCAGCAGCTTGGTTTCAGGGGGTAACTACGAGCAGTACTTC
TRBJ2-3 | - | TRBV4-3 | - | CASSQETSLRTDTQYF | TGCGCCAGCAGCCAAGAAACCTCCCTACGCACAGATACGCAGTATTTT
TRBJ1-2 | - | TRBV9 | - | CASGGLHYTF | TGTGCCAGCGGGGGACTTCATTACACCTTC
TRBJ1-2 | - | TRBV6-5 | - | CASSYSGGGNGYTF | TGTGCCAGCAGTTACTCAGGGGGGGGGAATGGCTACACCTTC
TRBJ2-1 | - | TRBV11-2 | - | CASSLDHRTSYNEQFF | TGTGCCAGCAGCTTAGATCACAGAACCTCCTACAATGAGCAGTTCTTC
TRBJ2-1 | once | TRBV30 | TRBD1 | CAWSPGTGLRIYEQFF | TGTGCCTGGAGTCCCGGGACAGGGCTTAGAATCTATGAGCAGTTCTTC
TRBJ2-6 | - | TRBV2 | - | CASRGLSGANVLTF | TGTGCCAGCCGCGGACTCTCTGGGGCCAACGTCCTGACTTTC
TRBJ2-3 | - | TRBV4-3 | - | CASSQETPGVGLFDTQYF | TGCGCCAGCAGCCAAGAGACCCCGGGGGTAGGACTATTCGATACGCAGTATTTT
TRBJ2-1 | - | TRBV5-4 | TRBD1 | CASSSIGWTGGDEQFF | TGTGCCAGCAGCTCCATTGGGTGGACAGGGGGAGATGAGCAGTTCTTC
TRBJ1-4 | - | TRBV29-1 | - | CSATAGAEVEKLFF | TGCAGCGCCACGGCGGGGGCGGAGGTTGAAAAACTGTTTTTT
TRBJ2-3 | once | TRBV19 | - | CASSMGTSTDTQYF | TGTGCCAGTAGTATGGGGACTTCGACAGATACGCAGTATTTT
TRBJ2-4 | - | TRBV6-1 | - | CASSVGRTYIQYF | TGTGCCAGCAGTGTCGGGAGAACATACATTCAGTACTTC
TRBJ2-1 | - | TRBV6-1 | - | CASAGLDEQFF | TGTGCCAGCGCAGGGTTGGATGAGCAGTTCTTC
TRBJ2-3 | - | TRBV5-1 | - | CASATGMNTDTQYF | TGCGCCAGCGCAACAGGGATGAACACAGATACGCAGTATTTT
TRBJ2-7 | - | TRBV6-6 | - | CASSYPGASEQYF | TGTGCCAGCAGTTACCCTGGGGCCTCCGAGCAGTACTTC
TRBJ2-2 | - | TRBV7-9 | TRBD2 | CASSPGLVVGELFF | TGTGCCAGCAGCCCGGGACTAGTGGTAGGGGAGCTGTTTTTT